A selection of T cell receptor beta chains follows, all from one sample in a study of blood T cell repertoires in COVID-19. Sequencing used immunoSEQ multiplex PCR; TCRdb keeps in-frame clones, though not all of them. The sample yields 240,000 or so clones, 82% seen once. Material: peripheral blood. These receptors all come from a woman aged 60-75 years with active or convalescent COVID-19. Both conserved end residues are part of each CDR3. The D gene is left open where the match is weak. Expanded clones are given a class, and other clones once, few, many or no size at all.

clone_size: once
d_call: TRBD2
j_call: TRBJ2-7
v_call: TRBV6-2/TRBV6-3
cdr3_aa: CASSYSRAGGPYEQYF
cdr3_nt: TGTGCCAGCAGTTACTCGAGGGCGGGGGGCCCCTACGAGCAGTACTTC

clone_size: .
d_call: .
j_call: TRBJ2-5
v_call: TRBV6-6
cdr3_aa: CASSSGTPGQTQYF
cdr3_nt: TGTGCCAGCAGTTCCGGGACTCCCGGCCAGACCCAGTACTTC

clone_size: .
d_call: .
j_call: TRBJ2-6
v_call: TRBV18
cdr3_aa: CASSPQSDSVRSGANVLTF
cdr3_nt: TGTGCCAGCTCACCACAGTCGGACAGTGTCCGATCTGGGGCCAACGTCCTGACTTTC

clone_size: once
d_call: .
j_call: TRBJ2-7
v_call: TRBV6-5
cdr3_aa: CASSYGGHPASYEQYF
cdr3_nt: TGTGCCAGCAGTTACGGGGGACACCCGGCCTCCTACGAGCAGTACTTC

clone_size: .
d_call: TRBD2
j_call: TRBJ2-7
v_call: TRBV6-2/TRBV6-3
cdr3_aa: CASSYSGAGDSSSYEQYF
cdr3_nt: TGTGCCAGCAGTTACTCGGGCGCGGGGGACTCTAGCTCCTACGAGCAGTACTTC

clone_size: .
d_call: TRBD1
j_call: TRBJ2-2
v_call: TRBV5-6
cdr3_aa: CASSSTGRTGELFF
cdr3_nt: TGTGCCAGCAGCTCGACAGGGCGCACCGGGGAGCTGTTTTTT

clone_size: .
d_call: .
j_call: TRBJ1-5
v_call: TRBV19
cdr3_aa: CASSIVGQSNQPQHF
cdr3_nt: TGTGCCAGTAGTATAGTCGGACAGAGCAATCAGCCCCAGCATTTT

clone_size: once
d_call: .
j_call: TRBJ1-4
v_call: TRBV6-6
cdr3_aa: CASSRRQVGSEKLFF
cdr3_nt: TGTGCCAGCAGCCGCCGGCAGGTTGGAAGTGAAAAACTGTTTTTT

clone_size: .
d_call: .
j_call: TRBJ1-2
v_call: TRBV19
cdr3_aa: CASSATWQNLYGYTF
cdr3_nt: TGTGCCAGTAGTGCCACGTGGCAGAATCTCTATGGCTACACCTTC

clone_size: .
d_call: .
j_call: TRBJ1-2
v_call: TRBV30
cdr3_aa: CAWIMAYGYTF
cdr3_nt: TGTGCCTGGATAATGGCCTATGGCTACACCTTC

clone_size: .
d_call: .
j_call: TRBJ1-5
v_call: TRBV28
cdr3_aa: CASSLGGRGQPQHF
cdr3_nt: TGTGCCAGCAGTTTGGGGGGGCGAGGTCAGCCCCAGCATTTT

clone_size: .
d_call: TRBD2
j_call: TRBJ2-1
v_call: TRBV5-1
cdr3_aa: CASSSGTSGGTYNEQFF
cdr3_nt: TGCGCCAGCAGCTCTGGGACTAGCGGGGGAACCTACAATGAGCAGTTCTTC

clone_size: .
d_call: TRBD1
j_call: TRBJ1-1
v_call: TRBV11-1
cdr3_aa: CASSSRQGEAEAFF
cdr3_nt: TGTGCCAGCAGCTCGAGGCAGGGGGAGGCTGAAGCTTTCTTT

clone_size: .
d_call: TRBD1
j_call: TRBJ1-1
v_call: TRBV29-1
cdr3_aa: CSVAGQGGTEAFF
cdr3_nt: TGCAGCGTCGCGGGACAGGGAGGCACTGAAGCTTTCTTT

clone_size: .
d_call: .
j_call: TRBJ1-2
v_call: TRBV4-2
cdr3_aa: CASSQVPVRANYGYTF
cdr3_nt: TGTGCCAGCAGCCAAGTACCGGTCCGAGCTAACTATGGCTACACCTTC

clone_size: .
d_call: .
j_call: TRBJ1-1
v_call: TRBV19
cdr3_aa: CASTEQMLNTEAFF
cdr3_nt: TGTGCCAGTACCGAACAGATGCTGAACACTGAAGCTTTCTTT

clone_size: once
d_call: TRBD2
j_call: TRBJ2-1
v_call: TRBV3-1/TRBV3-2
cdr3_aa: CASLAGGGGQFF
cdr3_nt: TGTGCCAGCCTAGCGGGGGGCGGTGGGCAGTTCTTC

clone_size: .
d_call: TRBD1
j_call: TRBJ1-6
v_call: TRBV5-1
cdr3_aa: CASSLGDRGSPLHF
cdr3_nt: TGCGCCAGCAGCTTGGGGGACAGGGGATCACCCCTCCACTTT

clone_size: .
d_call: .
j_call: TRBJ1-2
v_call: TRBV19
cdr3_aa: CASSQGGLIYDYGYTF
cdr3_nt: TGTGCCAGTAGTCAAGGGGGTTTAATATACGACTATGGCTACACCTTC

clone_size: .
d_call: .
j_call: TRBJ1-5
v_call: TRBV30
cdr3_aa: CAWSRGLSGNQPQHF
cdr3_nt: TGTGCCTGGAGCCGAGGGCTATCGGGCAATCAGCCCCAGCATTTT

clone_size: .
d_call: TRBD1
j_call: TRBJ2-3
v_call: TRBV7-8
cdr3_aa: CASSPSGTGRAYPDTQYF
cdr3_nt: TGTGCCAGCAGCCCCTCCGGGACAGGGAGAGCGTATCCAGATACGCAGTATTTT

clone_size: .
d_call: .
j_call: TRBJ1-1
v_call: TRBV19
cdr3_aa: CASSIQGLNTEAFF
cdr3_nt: TGTGCCAGTAGTATCCAGGGACTCAACACTGAAGCTTTCTTT

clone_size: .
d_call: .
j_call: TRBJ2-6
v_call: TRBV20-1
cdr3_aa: CSAMAANVLTF
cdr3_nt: TGCAGTGCTATGGCGGCCAACGTCCTGACTTTC

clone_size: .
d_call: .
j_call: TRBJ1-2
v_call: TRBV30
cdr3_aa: CAWTNERGYTF
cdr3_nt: TGTGCCTGGACAAACGAGCGTGGCTACACCTTC

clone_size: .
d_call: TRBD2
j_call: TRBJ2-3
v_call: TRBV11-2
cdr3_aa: CASSLVAGAITDTQYF
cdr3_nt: TGTGCCAGCAGCTTAGTAGCGGGGGCCATCACAGATACGCAGTATTTT

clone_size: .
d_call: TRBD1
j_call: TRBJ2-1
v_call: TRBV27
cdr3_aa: CASSLSRPGQGYDEQFF
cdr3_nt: TGTGCCAGCAGTTTATCGAGACCGGGACAGGGCTATGATGAGCAGTTCTTC

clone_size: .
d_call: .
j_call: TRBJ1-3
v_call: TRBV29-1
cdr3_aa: CSVGGGGNTIYF
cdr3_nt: TGCAGCGTTGGGGGGGGAGGAAACACCATATATTTT

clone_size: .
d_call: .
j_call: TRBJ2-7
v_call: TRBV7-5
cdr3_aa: CARSPTWKGESSYEQYF
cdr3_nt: TGTGCCAGAAGCCCCACCTGGAAAGGGGAAAGCTCCTACGAGCAGTACTTC

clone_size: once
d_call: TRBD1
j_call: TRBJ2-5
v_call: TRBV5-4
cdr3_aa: CASSEDRGRETQYF
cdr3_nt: TGTGCCAGCAGCGAAGACAGGGGGCGGGAGACCCAGTACTTC

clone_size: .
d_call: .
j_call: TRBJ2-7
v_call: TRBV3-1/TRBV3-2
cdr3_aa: CASSQDRRQGLRMYF
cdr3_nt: TGTGCCAGCAGCCAAGATCGACGCCAGGGGCTCAGGATGTACTTC

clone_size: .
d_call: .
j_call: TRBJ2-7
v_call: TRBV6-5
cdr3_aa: CASSYSSGSSYEQYF
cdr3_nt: TGTGCCAGCAGTTACTCGTCCGGGAGCTCCTACGAGCAGTACTTC

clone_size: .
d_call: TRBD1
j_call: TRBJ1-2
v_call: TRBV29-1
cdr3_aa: CSGRGRGDGYTF
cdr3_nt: TGCAGCGGCAGGGGGCGAGGGGATGGCTACACCTTC

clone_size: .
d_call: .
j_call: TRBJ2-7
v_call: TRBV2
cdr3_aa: CASSVQGVYEQYF
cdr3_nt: TGTGCCAGCAGTGTTCAGGGCGTATACGAGCAGTACTTC

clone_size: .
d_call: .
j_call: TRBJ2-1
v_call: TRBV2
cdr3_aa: CASSEATAYNEQFF
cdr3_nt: TGTGCCAGCAGTGAAGCCACAGCTTACAATGAGCAGTTCTTC

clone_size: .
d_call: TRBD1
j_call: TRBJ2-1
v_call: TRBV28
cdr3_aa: CASRSFSGGSYNEQFF
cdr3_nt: TGTGCCAGCAGATCTTTTTCAGGGGGCTCCTACAATGAGCAGTTCTTC

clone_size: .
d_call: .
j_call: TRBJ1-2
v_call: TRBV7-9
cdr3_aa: CASSLDYHRERGYTF
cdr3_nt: TGTGCCAGCAGCTTAGACTACCACAGGGAACGGGGCTACACCTTC

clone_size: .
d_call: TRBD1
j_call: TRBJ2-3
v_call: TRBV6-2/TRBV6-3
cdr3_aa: CASSYPGQGEADTQYF
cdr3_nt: TGTGCCAGCAGTTACCCTGGACAGGGGGAAGCAGATACGCAGTATTTT